What follows is one TCR beta chain and its context. These data are taken from a study of shared clonotypes between healthy human individuals. Assay used: immunoSEQ multiplex PCR; TCRdb lists only in-frame clones, some missing. The sample holds 400,000 to 550,000 clones, roughly 85% seen once. The CDR3 consists of 13 residues. The germline CDR1 and CDR2 sequences are SGHRS and YFSETQ. V trimming: 1 base; J trimming: 3 bases; junction bases outside the gene matches: 1. Sequenced: PBMCs. The origin of this receptor is a woman aged 40-49 years in good health. Some clones in this sample may be carry-over from other donors' samples. The J gene is TRBJ2-7, the V gene TRBV5-1, with 7 bases aligning to TRBD2. CDR3 amino acids: CASSLRTSYEQYF. The DNA for the CDR3 is TGCGCCAGCAGCTTGCGGACTAGCTACGAGCAGTACTTC.